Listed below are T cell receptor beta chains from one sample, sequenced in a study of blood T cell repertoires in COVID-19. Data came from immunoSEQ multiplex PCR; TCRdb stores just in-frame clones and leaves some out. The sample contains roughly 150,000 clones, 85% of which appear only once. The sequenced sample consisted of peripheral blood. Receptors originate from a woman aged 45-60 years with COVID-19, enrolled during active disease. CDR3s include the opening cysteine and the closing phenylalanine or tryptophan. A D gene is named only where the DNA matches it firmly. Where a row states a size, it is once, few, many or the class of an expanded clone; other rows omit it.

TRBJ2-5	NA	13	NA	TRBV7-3	CASSLGGQETQYF	TGTGCCAGCAGCTTGGGGGGCCAAGAGACCCAGTACTTC
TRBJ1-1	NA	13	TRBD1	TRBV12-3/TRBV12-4	CASSTDRGRPAFF	TGTGCCAGCAGTACGGACAGGGGGCGGCCGGCTTTCTTT
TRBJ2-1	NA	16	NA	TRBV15	CATSRDHERGGNEQFF	TGTGCCACCAGCAGAGATCATGAGCGAGGGGGCAATGAGCAGTTCTTC
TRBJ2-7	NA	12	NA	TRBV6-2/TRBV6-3	CASSQQGSEQYF	TGTGCCAGCAGCCAACAGGGTTCCGAGCAGTACTTC
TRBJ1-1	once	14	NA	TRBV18	CASSLNRGNTEAFF	TGTGCCAGCTCACTTAATCGGGGGAACACTGAAGCTTTCTTT
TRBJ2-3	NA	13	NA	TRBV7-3	CASSLWEEDTQYF	TGTGCCAGCAGCTTATGGGAGGAGGATACGCAGTATTTT
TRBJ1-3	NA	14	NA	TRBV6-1	CASRQGGSGNTIYF	TGTGCCAGCAGACAGGGAGGGTCTGGAAACACCATATATTTT
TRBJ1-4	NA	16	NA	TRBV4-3	CASSQGAQGGGEKLFF	TGCGCCAGCAGCCAAGGGGCCCAGGGCGGCGGTGAAAAACTGTTTTTT
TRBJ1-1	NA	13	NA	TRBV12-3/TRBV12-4	CASSWGGRTEAFF	TGTGCCAGCAGCTGGGGGGGACGGACTGAAGCTTTCTTT
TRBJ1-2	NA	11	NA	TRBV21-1	CASSHRAGYTF	TGTGCCAGCAGTCACAGGGCTGGCTACACCTTC
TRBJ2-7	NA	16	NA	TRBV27	CASSPRGSGNSYEQYF	TGTGCCAGCAGTCCCCGGGGTAGCGGAAACTCCTACGAGCAGTACTTC
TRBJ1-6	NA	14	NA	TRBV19	CASSIGTYNSPLHF	TGTGCCAGTAGTATAGGTACCTATAATTCACCCCTCCACTTT
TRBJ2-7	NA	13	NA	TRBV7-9	CASSGGNSYEQYF	TGTGCCAGCAGCGGGGGGAACTCCTACGAGCAGTACTTC
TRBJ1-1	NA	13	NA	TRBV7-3	CASSLLENTEAFF	TGTGCCAGCAGCTTATTAGAGAACACTGAAGCTTTCTTT
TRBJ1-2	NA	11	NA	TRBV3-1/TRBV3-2	CASRGAYGYTF	TGTGCCAGCCGAGGTGCCTATGGCTACACCTTC
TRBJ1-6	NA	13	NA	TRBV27	CASRVGEGNFLHF	TGTGCCAGCAGGGTGGGGGAGGGCAATTTCCTCCACTTT
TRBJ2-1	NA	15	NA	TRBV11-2	CASSFTGPTYNEQFF	TGTGCCAGCAGCTTTACAGGGCCCACCTACAATGAGCAGTTCTTC
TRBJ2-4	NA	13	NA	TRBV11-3	CASSLDLLDIQYF	TGTGCCAGCAGCTTAGATCTTTTAGACATTCAGTACTTC
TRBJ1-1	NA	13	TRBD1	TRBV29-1	CSVEGQGADWAFF	TGCAGCGTTGAAGGACAGGGGGCGGATTGGGCTTTCTTT
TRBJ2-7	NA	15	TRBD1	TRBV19	CASSSRTGGLYEQYF	TGTGCCAGTAGTTCCCGGACAGGGGGACTTTACGAGCAGTACTTC
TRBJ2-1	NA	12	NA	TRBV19	CASNGGWNEQFF	TGTGCCAGTAACGGGGGATGGAATGAGCAGTTCTTC
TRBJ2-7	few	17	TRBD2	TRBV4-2	CASSHEGTGGGSYEQYF	TGTGCCAGCAGCCATGAAGGGACGGGCGGGGGCTCCTACGAGCAGTACTTC
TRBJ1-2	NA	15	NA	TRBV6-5	CASRKRQDDNYGYTF	TGTGCCAGCAGGAAAAGACAGGACGATAACTATGGCTACACCTTC
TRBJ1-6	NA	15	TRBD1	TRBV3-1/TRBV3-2	CASSQGQGALSPLHF	TGTGCCAGCAGCCAGGGACAGGGGGCCTTATCACCCCTCCACTTT
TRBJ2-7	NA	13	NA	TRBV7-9	CASSGSSAYEQYF	TGTGCCAGCAGCGGATCTAGCGCTTACGAGCAGTACTTC
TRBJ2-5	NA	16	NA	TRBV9	CASSVEIAGQQETQYF	TGTGCCAGCAGCGTAGAAATAGCGGGACAGCAAGAGACCCAGTACTTC
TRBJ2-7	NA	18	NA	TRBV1	CTSSQGLAGTIVHYEQYF	TGCACCAGCAGCCAAGGACTAGCGGGGACCATCGTTCACTACGAGCAGTACTTC
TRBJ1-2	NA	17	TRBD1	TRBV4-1	CASSLSSGTGSNYGYTF	TGCGCCAGCAGCCTTTCCTCCGGGACAGGGTCTAACTATGGCTACACCTTC
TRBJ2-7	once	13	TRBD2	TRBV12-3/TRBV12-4	CASSPSGRPEQYF	TGTGCCAGCAGTCCTAGCGGGCGACCTGAGCAGTACTTC
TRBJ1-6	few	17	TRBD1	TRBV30	CAWSVRDRSSYNSPLHF	TGTGCCTGGAGTGTGAGGGACAGGAGCTCCTATAATTCACCCCTCCACTTT
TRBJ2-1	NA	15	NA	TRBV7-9	CASSPPGSTYNEQFF	TGTGCCAGCAGCCCACCGGGGTCGACCTACAATGAGCAGTTCTTC
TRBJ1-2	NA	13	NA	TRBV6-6	CASKIDIFSGYTF	TGTGCCAGCAAAATTGACATATTCAGTGGCTACACCTTC
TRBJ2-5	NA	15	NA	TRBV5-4	CASSPGGSGQETQYF	TGTGCCAGCAGCCCTGGTGGGAGCGGCCAAGAGACCCAGTACTTC
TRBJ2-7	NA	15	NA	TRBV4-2	CASSQERTTGYEQYF	TGTGCCAGCAGCCAAGAAAGGACTACGGGTTACGAGCAGTACTTC
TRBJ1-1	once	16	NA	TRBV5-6	CASSWFGTRANTEAFF	TGTGCCAGCAGCTGGTTCGGGACACGGGCGAACACTGAAGCTTTCTTT
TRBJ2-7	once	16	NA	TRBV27	CASSLSRAGSSYEQYF	TGTGCCAGCAGTTTATCGCGGGCCGGGAGCTCCTACGAGCAGTACTTC
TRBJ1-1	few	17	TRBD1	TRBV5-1	CASSLAGSGQRNTEAFF	TGCGCCAGCAGCTTGGCCGGATCGGGACAGAGGAACACTGAAGCTTTCTTT
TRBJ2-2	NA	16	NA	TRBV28	CASSLVAAPTNGELFF	TGTGCCAGCAGTTTAGTGGCGGCGCCCACCAACGGGGAGCTGTTTTTT
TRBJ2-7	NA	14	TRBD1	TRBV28	CASLRDRGPYEQYF	TGTGCCAGCCTAAGGGACAGGGGTCCGTACGAGCAGTACTTC
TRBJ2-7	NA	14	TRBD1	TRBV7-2	CASRPTGGRHEQYF	TGTGCCAGCAGACCGACAGGGGGCAGGCACGAGCAGTACTTC
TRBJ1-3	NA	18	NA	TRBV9	CASSVVDGGYNSGNTIYF	TGTGCCAGCAGCGTAGTAGATGGAGGGTATAACTCTGGAAACACCATATATTTT